This T cell receptor beta chain was obtained from a study of shared clonotypes between healthy human individuals. General study points: Enrolling few donors narrowed the genetic and exposure-history diversity that was represented. Clonotypes shared by all four sorted-subset donors had higher generation probabilities than non-shared clonotypes. Naive subsets generally had larger estimated richness than memory subsets. How much donors shared clonotypes was expected to be affected by sequencing depth.

The naive CD8 fraction comprised CD45RO-negative cells positively selected for CCR7 and excluded terminally differentiated effector memory CD45RA+ cells. Data came from immunoSEQ multiplex PCR; TCRdb stores just in-frame clones and leaves some out. The table lists about 2 million clones, about 95% of them singletons. Remarks on this clone: Its specificity is not known.

The V gene lost 1 base and the J gene lost 9 bases, with 6 bases spanning the gap. The V gene's germline CDR1 is GTSNPN and CDR2 SVGIG (reference sequence). The CDR3 totals 10 residues. The sequence was obtained from a young man in good health. The V gene is TRBV30, the J gene TRBJ1-1, with D uncertain. Sequencing used naive CD8+ T cells sorted from blood. The CDR3: CAWSETKAFF. The CDR3 DNA sequence: TGTGCCTGGAGTGAGACAAAAGCTTTCTTT.